This T cell receptor (beta chain) was retrieved from a study of blood T cell repertoires in COVID-19. Across the whole study: Acute and convalescent COVID-19 samples came from the United States, Italy and Spain.

In the study's own analysis: Cell counts per sample came from amplifying reference gene primers. The assay was immunoSEQ multiplex PCR, and TCRdb's table has in-frame clones only and misses some. Clone size and the V and J calls come from that table; the DNA yielded D and trimming. The sample consists of fewer than 250,000 clones, under 90% of them appearing once. The study recruited people aged roughly 18 to 95 years across roughly 25 US areas. This TCR was recovered from a man aged 60-69 years who had recovered from COVID-19. Sequencing was performed on PBMCs or T cells enriched from blood (not recorded which).

The CDR3 DNA reads as TGTGCCAGCAGCTTGAACAGGGTGGCCATGAACACTGAAGCTTTCTTT. Protein: CASSLNRVAMNTEAFF. The rearrangement links TRBV7-8 to TRBJ1-1; maybe TRBD1 (6 bases). The V and J ends lost 3 bases and 0 bases respectively, with 14 bases between them. The CDR3 is 16 residues long. Germline V gene data show CDR1 as SGHVS and CDR2 as FQNEAQ.